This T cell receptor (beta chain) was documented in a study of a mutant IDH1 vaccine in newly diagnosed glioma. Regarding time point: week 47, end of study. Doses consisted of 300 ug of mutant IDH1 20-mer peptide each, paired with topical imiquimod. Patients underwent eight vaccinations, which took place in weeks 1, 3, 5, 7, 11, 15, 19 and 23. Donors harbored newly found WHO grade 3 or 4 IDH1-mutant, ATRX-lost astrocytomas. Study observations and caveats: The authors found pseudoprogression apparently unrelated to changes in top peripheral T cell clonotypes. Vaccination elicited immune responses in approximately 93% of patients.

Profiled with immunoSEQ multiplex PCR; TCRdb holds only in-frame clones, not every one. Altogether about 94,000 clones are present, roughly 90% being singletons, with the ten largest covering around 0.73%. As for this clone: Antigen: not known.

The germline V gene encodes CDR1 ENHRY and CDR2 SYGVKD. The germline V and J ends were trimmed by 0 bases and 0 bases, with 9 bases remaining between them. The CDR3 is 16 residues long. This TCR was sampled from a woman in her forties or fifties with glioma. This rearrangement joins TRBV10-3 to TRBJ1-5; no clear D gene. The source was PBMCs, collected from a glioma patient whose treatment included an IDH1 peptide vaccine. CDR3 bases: TGTGCCATCAGTGAGTCGTACGGATATAGCAATCAGCCCCAGCATTTT. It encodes CAISESYGYSNQPQHF.